Sequencing of this T cell receptor beta chain was carried out in a study of T cell responses to AZD1222 COVID-19 vaccine. Between the trimmed V and J ends, which lost 2 bases and 3 bases, there was a span of 13 bases. The CDR3 loop spans 15 amino acids. The germline gives CDR1 MNHNY, CDR2 SVGAGI (reference sequence). Sequencing was performed with immunoSEQ multiplex PCR; in TCRdb, only in-frame clones are kept and a portion is missing. This table has under 130,000 clones, 90% to 95% appearing once. The receptor comes from an adult in good health. The V gene is TRBV6-6, the J gene TRBJ1-1; possibly TRBD1 for D (5 bases). The sequenced sample was peripheral blood, obtained on day 0 of AZD1222 vaccination. The CDR3 reads CASSYGGTRDTEAFF. The CDR3 nucleotides read TGTGCCAGCAGTTACGGGGGGACTAGGGACACTGAAGCTTTCTTT.